This T cell receptor (beta chain) appears in the sequencing data of a study of T cells in women clearing cervical HPV infection. At the level of the study: Donors had HPV16-related CIN3 or worse; 2 had invasive cancer. Case blood drawn at lesion detection; control blood after infection cleared. Study-level results: Repertoire richness, not evenness, was significantly elevated in CIN3+ cases versus controls.

The table came from immunoSEQ multiplex PCR; TCRdb's copy has only in-frame clones and leaves some out. The sample holds tens of thousands of clones. The V gene end was trimmed by 10 bases and the J gene end by 7 bases; junction bases not matched to a gene: 9. The CDR3 loop spans 14 amino acids. Germline CDR1 ENHRY, CDR2 SYGVKD. Comment on this clone: Its antigen is currently unknown. The CDR3 extends 3 residues past the end of the read, so its final part is completed from the germline J gene.

Input material: blood buffy coat. The source of this sequence is a woman aged 18 to 75 with a cervical HPV16 infection that either progressed to CIN3+ or cleared (not recorded which). The chain links TRBV10-3 to TRBJ2-1; 11 bases are shared with TRBD2. CDR3 sequence reads: CATSLAGGLNEQFF. CDR3 bases read: TGTGCCACAAGCCTAGCGGGGGGTCTGAATGAG.